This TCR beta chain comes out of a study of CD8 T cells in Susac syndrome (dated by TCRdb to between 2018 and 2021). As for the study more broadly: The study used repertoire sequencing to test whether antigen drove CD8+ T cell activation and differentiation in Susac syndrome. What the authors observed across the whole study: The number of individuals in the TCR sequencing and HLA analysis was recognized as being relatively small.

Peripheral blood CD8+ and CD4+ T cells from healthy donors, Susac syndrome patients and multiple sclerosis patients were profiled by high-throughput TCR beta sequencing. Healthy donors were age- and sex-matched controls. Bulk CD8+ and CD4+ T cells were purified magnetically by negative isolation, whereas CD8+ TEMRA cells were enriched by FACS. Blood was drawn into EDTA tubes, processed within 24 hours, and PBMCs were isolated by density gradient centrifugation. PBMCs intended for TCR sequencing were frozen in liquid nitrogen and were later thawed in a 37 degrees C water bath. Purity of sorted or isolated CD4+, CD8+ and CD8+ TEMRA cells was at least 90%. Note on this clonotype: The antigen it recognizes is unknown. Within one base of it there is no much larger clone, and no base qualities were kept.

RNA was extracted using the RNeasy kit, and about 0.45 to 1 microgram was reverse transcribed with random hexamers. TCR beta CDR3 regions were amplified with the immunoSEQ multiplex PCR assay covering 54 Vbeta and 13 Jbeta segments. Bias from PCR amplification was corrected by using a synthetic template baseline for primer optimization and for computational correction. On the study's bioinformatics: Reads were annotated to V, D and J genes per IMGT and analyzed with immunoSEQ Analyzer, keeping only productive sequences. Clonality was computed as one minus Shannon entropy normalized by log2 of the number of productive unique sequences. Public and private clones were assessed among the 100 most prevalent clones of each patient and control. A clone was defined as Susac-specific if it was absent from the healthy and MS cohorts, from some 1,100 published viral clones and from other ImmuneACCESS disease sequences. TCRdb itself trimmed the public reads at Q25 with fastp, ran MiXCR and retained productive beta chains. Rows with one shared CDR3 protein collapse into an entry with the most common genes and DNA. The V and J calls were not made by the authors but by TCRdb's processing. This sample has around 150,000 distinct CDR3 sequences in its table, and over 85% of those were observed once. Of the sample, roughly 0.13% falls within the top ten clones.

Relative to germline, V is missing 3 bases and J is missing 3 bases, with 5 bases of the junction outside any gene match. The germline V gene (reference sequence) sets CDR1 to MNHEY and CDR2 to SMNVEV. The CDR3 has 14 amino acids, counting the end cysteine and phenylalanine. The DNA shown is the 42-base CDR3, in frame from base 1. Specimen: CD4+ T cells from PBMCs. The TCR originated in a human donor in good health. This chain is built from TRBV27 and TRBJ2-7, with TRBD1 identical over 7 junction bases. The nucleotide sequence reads TGTGCCAGCAGTTTCGACAGGGTGGGCTACGAGCAGTACTTC. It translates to CASSFDRVGYEQYF.